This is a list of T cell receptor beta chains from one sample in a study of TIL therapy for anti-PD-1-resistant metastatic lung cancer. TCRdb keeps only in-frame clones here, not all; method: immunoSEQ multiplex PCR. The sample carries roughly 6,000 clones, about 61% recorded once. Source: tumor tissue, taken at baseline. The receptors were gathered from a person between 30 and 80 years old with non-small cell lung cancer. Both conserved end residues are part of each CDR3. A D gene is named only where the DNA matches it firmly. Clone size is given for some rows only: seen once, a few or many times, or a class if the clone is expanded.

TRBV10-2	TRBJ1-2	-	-	TGCGCCAGCAGTCCAGAACTAGCTAACTATGGCTACACCTTC	CASSPELANYGYTF
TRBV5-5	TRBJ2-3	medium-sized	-	TGTGCCAGCAGCTTGATCGATCAAAATACGCAGTATTTT	CASSLIDQNTQYF
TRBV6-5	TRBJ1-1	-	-	TGTGCCAGCAGTTACTCGCGGGGGGACACTGAAGCTTTCTTT	CASSYSRGDTEAFF
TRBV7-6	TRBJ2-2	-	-	TGTGCCAGCAGCCCCTATGGGGGGCGCGAGACCGGGGAGCTGTTTTTT	CASSPYGGRETGELFF
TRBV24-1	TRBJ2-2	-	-	TGTGCCACCAGTGATTTAAGGCCAGGGTCCACCGGGGAGCTGTTTTTT	CATSDLRPGSTGELFF
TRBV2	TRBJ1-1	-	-	TGTGCCAGCAGGGCAGTTAGCATGAACACTGAAGCTTTCTTT	CASRAVSMNTEAFF
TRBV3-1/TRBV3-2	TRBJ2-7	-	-	TGTGCCAGCAGCACCTTGGTTAAGGGGGGCCGCCCCTACGAGCAGTACTTC	CASSTLVKGGRPYEQYF
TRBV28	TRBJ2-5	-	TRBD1	TGTGCCAGCAGTTTATCAGGGGGAAGGATAGTGACCCAGTACTTC	CASSLSGGRIVTQYF
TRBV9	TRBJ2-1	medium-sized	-	TGTGCCAGCAGCGTAGTAGGGGTGTCCTACAATGAGCAGTTCTTC	CASSVVGVSYNEQFF
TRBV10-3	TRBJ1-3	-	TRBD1	TGTGCCACGACCGGGACAGCCTCTGGAAACACCATATATTTT	CATTGTASGNTIYF
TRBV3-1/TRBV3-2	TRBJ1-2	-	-	TGTGCCAGCAGCCAAGAAACCCTCAAGGACTATGGCTACACCTTC	CASSQETLKDYGYTF
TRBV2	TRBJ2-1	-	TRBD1	TGTGCCAGCAGTGGGGACAGATCCTACAATGAGCAGTTCTTC	CASSGDRSYNEQFF
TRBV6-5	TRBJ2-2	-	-	TGTGCCAGCAATGTCCGGGGATTCGACATCGGGGAGCTGTTTTTT	CASNVRGFDIGELFF
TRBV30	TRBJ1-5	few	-	TGTGCCTGGAGTCGGGACAGCAATCAGCCCCAGCATTTT	CAWSRDSNQPQHF
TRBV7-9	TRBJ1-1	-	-	TGTGCCAGCAGCTTAGGGGCGAACACTGAAGCTTTCTTT	CASSLGANTEAFF
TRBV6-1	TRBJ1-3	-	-	TGTGCCAGCAGTGAAGCGGTTGGGTCCAGCTCTGGAAACACCATATATTTT	CASSEAVGSSSGNTIYF
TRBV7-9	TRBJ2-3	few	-	TGTGCCAGCAGCTTATCTCAGCTTGGCACAGATACGCAGTATTTT	CASSLSQLGTDTQYF
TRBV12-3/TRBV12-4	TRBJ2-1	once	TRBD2	TGTGCCAGCAGTTTCGCGGCGGGGGGGCCACGGTTCTTC	CASSFAAGGPRFF
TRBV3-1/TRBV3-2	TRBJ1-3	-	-	TGTGCCAGCAGCGAAGGAAGGAGTTCGACTTCCTCTGGAAACACCATATATTTT	CASSEGRSSTSSGNTIYF
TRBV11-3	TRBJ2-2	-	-	TGTGCCAGCAGCTTAACACCCGGGGAGCTGTTTTTT	CASSLTPGELFF
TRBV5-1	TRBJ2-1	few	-	TGCGCCAGCAGCAAAACCCAAAATGAGCAGTTCTTC	CASSKTQNEQFF
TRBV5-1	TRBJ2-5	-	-	TGCGCCAGCAGCCCCCACCAAGAGACCCAGTACTTC	CASSPHQETQYF
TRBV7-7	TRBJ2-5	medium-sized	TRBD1	TGTGCCAGCAGCTTAGGGCCAGGGGGAAGGGGAGAGACCCAGTACTTC	CASSLGPGGRGETQYF
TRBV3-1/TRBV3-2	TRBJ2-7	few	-	TGTGCCAGCAGCCACAGTGGCCTAAGGCAGTACTTC	CASSHSGLRQYF
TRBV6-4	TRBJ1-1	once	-	TGTGCCAGCAGTCCCGAGGGGGGAAACACTGAAGCTTTCTTT	CASSPEGGNTEAFF
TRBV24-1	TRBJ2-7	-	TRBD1	TGTGCCACCAGCCGGGACAGTTACGAGCAGTACTTC	CATSRDSYEQYF